This T cell receptor (beta chain) originates from a study of a mutant IDH1 vaccine in newly diagnosed glioma. Study context: There were roughly 60% males and around 38% females among treated patients, whose mean age was about 38 years. V12 came at week 35, V13 at week 47.

The time point denotes: week 35, safety follow-up. The investigators gave 300 ug of mutant IDH1 20-mer peptide in each vaccine dose, together with topical imiquimod. Germline lookup yields CDR1 LNHNV and CDR2 YYDKDF (reference sequence). After removal of 4 bases from V and 6 bases from J, the junction contained 5 bases not matched to a gene. The length of the CDR3 is 14 residues. Sequencing used immunoSEQ multiplex PCR; TCRdb keeps in-frame clones, though not all of them. The table includes tens of thousands of clones, roughly nine tenths detected once. Study-wide points: Pseudoprogression appeared independent of alterations in top peripheral clonotypes.

Concerning this clone: The antigen is not known.

This specimen was PBMCs, taken from a glioma patient whose treatment included an IDH1 peptide vaccine. The source is a man between 40 and 49 years old with glioma. The gene calls are TRBV15 and TRBJ2-1, with TRBD1 matching over 8 bases. CDR3 region: CATSTGTGSNEQFF. Written as DNA, the CDR3 is TGTGCCACCAGCACCGGGACAGGAAGCAATGAGCAGTTCTTC.